Following are 29 T cell receptor beta chains from one sample sequenced in a study of shared clonotypes between healthy human individuals. The protocol was immunoSEQ multiplex PCR, while the TCRdb copy is restricted to in-frame clones and leaves out a portion. The table records over 95,000 clones, approximately 51% of them present only once. Input material: PBMCs. The receptors were sampled from a woman in her thirties or forties in good health. Some clones in this sample may be carry-over from other donors' samples.

This clone was observed a few times. Different DNA sequences within this sample yield the same CDR3. The V and J genes are TRBV5-6 and TRBJ1-2; D remains ambiguous. CDR3 length equals 12 residues. Per the germline V gene, CDR1 is SGHDT and CDR2 is YYEEEE. The V and J ends lost 3 bases and 7 bases respectively, with 10 bases between them. This CDR3 reads CASSSLPGGYTF. CDR3 bases: TGTGCCAGCAGCTCCCTCCCCGGTGGCTACACCTTC.

This clone was recorded many times. The chain recombines TRBV12-5 with TRBJ2-3; no reliable D call. Germline V gene lookup returns CDR1 LGHNT and CDR2 FRNRAP. This CDR3 has 13 residues. Trimming pared 1 base from V and 1 base from J, leaving 3 bases between. This chain's CDR3 is CASGLEGTDTQYF. As DNA, the CDR3 is TGTGCTAGTGGTTTGGAGGGCACAGATACGCAGTATTTT. The full variable domain, completed using reference TRBV12-5 and TRBJ2-3, is DARVTQTPRHKVTEMGQEVTMRCQPILGHNTVFWYRQTMMQGLELLAYFRNRAPLDDSGMPKDRFSAEMPDATLATLKIQPSEPRDSAVYFCASGLEGTDTQYFGPGTRLTVL.

A word on this clone: Since a far larger clone is one base different, this is likely a read error. This chain connects TRBV6-5 to TRBJ2-5; possible D gene TRBD1, 6 bases. Germline V CDR1 and CDR2: MNHEY, SVGAGI. V was trimmed by 6 bases and J by 3 bases, leaving 14 bases between them. The CDR3 spans 14 residues. CDR3 region: CASSPSEGEETQYF. Here the CDR3 DNA reads TGTGCCAGCAGCCCAAGTGAGGGGGAAGAGACCCAGTACTTC.

The genes are TRBV29-1 and TRBJ2-5; 7 nucleotides agree with TRBD2. The CDR3 sequence is 14 residues long. With V trimmed by 6 bases and J by 5 bases, 12 bases remained unmatched. Germline V gene data show CDR1 as SQVTM and CDR2 as ANQGSEA. CDR3 bases: TGCAGCGTCGCTACTAGCGCGGGCCCTGAGACCCAGTACTTC. It is translated as CSVATSAGPETQYF. Supplemented by reference TRBV29-1 and TRBJ2-5, the full variable domain reads SAVISQKPSRDICQRGTSLTIQCQVDSQVTMMFWYRQQPGQSLTLIATANQGSEATYESGFVIDKFPISRPNLTFSTLTVSNMSPEDSSIYLCSVATSAGPETQYFGPGTRLLVL.

The chain joins TRBV28 to TRBJ2-2, with D possibly matching TRBD1 (5 bases). Germline CDR1 MDHEN, CDR2 SYDVKM. The germline V and J ends were trimmed by 9 bases and 0 bases, with 17 bases remaining between them. The CDR3 consists of 16 residues. The CDR3: CASPPSMDTNTGELFF. The CDR3 nucleotides read TGTGCCAGTCCTCCTTCGATGGACACGAACACCGGGGAGCTGTTTTTT.

This clone appeared once. J is TRBJ2-1 and V is TRBV7-2; 8 nucleotides align to TRBD2. The V segment lost 5 bases and the J segment 2 bases; nucleotides outside the gene matches: 14. Germline CDR1 is SGHTA and CDR2 is FQGNSA. This CDR3 contains 18 residues. The CDR3 sequence: CASSNQPTSAITYNEQFF. Here the CDR3 DNA reads TGTGCCAGCAGCAATCAACCGACTAGCGCAATAACCTACAATGAGCAGTTCTTC.

The CDR3 reads CASSLAMSWREGPYNEQFF. CDR3 nucleotides: TGTGCCAGCAGCTTAGCGATGTCATGGCGGGAGGGCCCCTACAATGAGCAGTTCTTC. This chain joins TRBV7-9 and TRBJ2-1; 9 bases are shared with TRBD2. Germline trimming cut 0 bases from V and 2 bases from J; bases unmatched to any gene: 11. CDR1 and CDR2 (germline): SEHNR, FQNEAQ (reference sequence). The CDR3 spans 19 residues. The whole variable domain, filled in from reference TRBV7-9 and TRBJ2-1, reads DTGVSQNPRHKITKRGQNVTFRCDPISEHNRLYWYRQTLGQGPEFLTYFQNEAQLEKSRLLSDRFSAERPKGSFSTLEIQRTEQGDSAMYLCASSLAMSWREGPYNEQFFGPGTRLTVL.

V usage is TRBV28 and J usage is TRBJ1-5, with no clear D. The CDR3 runs 14 residues. The germline V gene has CDR1 MDHEN and CDR2 SYDVKM. Trimming took off 1 base at V and 7 bases at J, with 11 bases between the two ends. CDR3 amino acids: CASSLSVGRQPQHF. The CDR3 bases are TGTGCCAGCAGTTTATCCGTCGGGCGCCAGCCCCAGCATTTT.

The CDR3: CAWSRDGLNTEAFF. CDR3 nucleotide sequence: TGTGCCTGGAGCCGGGACGGTTTGAACACTGAAGCTTTCTTT. V usage is TRBV30 and J usage is TRBJ1-1; a weak D match, TRBD1 (5 bases). This CDR3 contains 14 residues. Germline CDR1 reads GTSNPN; CDR2 reads SVGIG (reference sequence). Trimming shortened V by 3 bases and J by 0 bases, and 11 bases separated the two germline ends.

The V gene is TRBV4-2, the J gene TRBJ2-1; D not certain. Trimming took off 0 bases at V and 5 bases at J, with 11 bases between the two ends. There are 15 residues in the CDR3. Germline values: CDR1 LGHNA, CDR2 YNFKEQ. The CDR3 nucleotides are TGTGCCAGCAGCCAAGATGGTGGATCCCACAATGAGCAGTTCTTC. This translates into CASSQDGGSHNEQFF.

The chain joins TRBV30 to TRBJ2-3; 7 bases line up with TRBD2. In germline, CDR1 is GTSNPN, CDR2 SVGIG (reference sequence). The V gene end was trimmed by 1 base and the J gene end by 8 bases; junction bases not matched to a gene: 24. The CDR3 sequence is 19 residues long. In DNA form, the CDR3 reads TGTGCCTGGAGTGAATTTCAGGTTGCGTTGGCGGGAGAAGCGGGTACGCAGTATTTT. It is translated as CAWSEFQVALAGEAGTQYF.

V and J are TRBV5-4 and TRBJ2-1; 8 nucleotides align to TRBD2. Germline V gene sequence: CDR1 SGHNT, CDR2 YYREEE (reference sequence). The V and J ends lost 3 bases and 5 bases, in that order; junction bases with no gene match: 13. This CDR3 spans 17 amino acids. CDR3 bases: TGTGCCAGCAGCTCCCCCCGAGGGGCGGGAGGAGACAATGAGCAGTTCTTC. Amino acid sequence: CASSSPRGAGGDNEQFF.

This clone is labeled as medium-sized. CDR3 bases: TGTGCCAGCAGCCAAGATCTAGGGAGCGGGGCCAACGTCCTGACTTTC. Translation: CASSQDLGSGANVLTF. The chain joins TRBV4-2 to TRBJ2-6, with TRBD2 as a possible D gene (5 bases). The germline V gene has CDR1 LGHNA and CDR2 YNFKEQ. The V end lost 0 bases, the J end lost 4 bases, and 10 bases lay between the germline ends. The CDR3 has 16 residues.

This clone occurred many times. The chain uses TRBV30 and TRBJ1-2; possibly TRBD1 for D (5 bases). CDR1 GTSNPN and CDR2 SVGIG come from the germline V gene (reference sequence). The V gene lost 2 bases and the J gene lost 8 bases, with 9 bases spanning the gap. The CDR3 totals 11 residues. CDR3 DNA sequence: TGTGCCTGGAGTCAGGGATCCGGCTACACCTTC. Translating it yields CAWSQGSGYTF.

This clone was seen ten or more times. The chain employs TRBV28 and TRBJ2-3, with TRBD2 matching 9 bases. This CDR3 comprises 14 residues. V dropped 6 bases and J dropped 4; count of bases not matched to a gene: 5. Per the germline V gene, CDR1 is MDHEN and CDR2 is SYDVKM. The CDR3 nucleotides read TGTGCCAGCAGCAGGCAGCGGGAGGCAGATACGCAGTATTTT. It is translated as CASSRQREADTQYF.

Comment on this clone: This sequence may be a read error, since a much larger clone differs from it by one base. At the DNA level, this CDR3 is encoded by other sequences in the same sample as well. The chain recombines TRBV25-1 with TRBJ2-5, with 8 positions matching TRBD1. Germline values: CDR1 MGHDK, CDR2 SYGVNS. This CDR3 region has 15 residues. This CDR3 reads CASSEGQGAEETQYF. CDR3 sequence (DNA): TGTGCTAGCAGTGAAGGCCAGGGGGCCGAAGAGACCCAGTACTTC.

CDR3 DNA: TGTGCCAGCAGTTTCTCTTCGGGACAGGGGGCTTCCCTCTCCTACGAGCAGTACTTC. Amino acid sequence: CASSFSSGQGASLSYEQYF. The chain combines TRBV28 with TRBJ2-7; 12 bases agree with TRBD1. There are 19 residues in the CDR3. Looked up from germline, CDR1 is MDHEN and CDR2 is SYDVKM. V dropped 3 bases and J dropped 0; count of bases not matched to a gene: 12.

This clone was recorded at least ten times. V usage is TRBV18 and J usage is TRBJ2-7; 7 nucleotides agree with TRBD1. Germline trimming cut 5 bases from V and 4 bases from J; bases unmatched to any gene: 11. Looked up from germline, CDR1 is KGHSH and CDR2 is LQKENI. The CDR3 covers 15 residues. CDR3 protein: CASSSNRGIVYEQYF. Here the CDR3 DNA reads TGTGCCAGCTCATCAAACAGGGGAATCGTGTACGAGCAGTACTTC.

J is TRBJ2-7 and V is TRBV5-7, with 9 bases matching TRBD1. TRBV5-7 is an ORF, with its function uncertain. Trimming cost V 1 base and J 3 bases; bases outside gene matches: 2. This CDR3 contains 14 residues. The CDR3 DNA reads as TGTGCCAGCAGCTTGAGGGGACAGGGCTACGAGCAGTACTTC. Protein sequence: CASSLRGQGYEQYF.

This chain joins TRBV30 and TRBJ1-1, with D possibly TRBD1 on 5 matching bases. The CDR3 covers 13 residues. Deletions cut 3 bases from V and 5 bases from J, with 13 bases between. Germline V lookup: CDR1 GTSNPN, CDR2 SVGIG (reference sequence). Here the CDR3 reads CAWSRQQGTEAFF. Here the CDR3 DNA reads TGTGCCTGGAGCCGACAGCAGGGAACTGAAGCTTTCTTT. Variable domain in full (rest from reference TRBV30 and TRBJ1-1): SQTIHQWPATLVQPVGSPLSLECTVEGTSNPNLYWYRQAAGRGLQLLFYSVGIGQISSEVPQNLSASRPQDRQFILSSKKLLLSDSGFYLCAWSRQQGTEAFFGQGTRLTVV.

The sample holds many counts of this clone. The chain couples TRBV5-1 to TRBJ2-2; TRBD2 matches at 11 bases. There are 16 residues in the CDR3. The trim removed 1 base at V and 3 bases at J, leaving 2 bases unmatched. Germline loops: CDR1 SGHRS, CDR2 YFSETQ. The CDR3 loop reads CASSLTSGSDTGELFF. The CDR3 nucleotides read TGCGCCAGCAGCTTGACTAGCGGGAGTGACACCGGGGAGCTGTTTTTT.

The V gene is TRBV27, the J gene TRBJ1-2; perhaps TRBD1 as D (5 bases). The CDR3 has 15 amino acids. The germline V and J ends were trimmed by 4 bases and 4 bases, with 16 bases remaining between them. Germline V gene data show CDR1 as MNHEY and CDR2 as SMNVEV (reference sequence). CDR3 sequence (DNA): TGTGCCAGCAGTTCTCCAGGGAATCGTCGCTATGGCTACACCTTC. This codes for CASSSPGNRRYGYTF.

This chain links TRBV5-4 with TRBJ2-1, with 12 bases identical to TRBD2. V shed 4 bases and J 7 bases; nucleotides not matched to a gene: 9. Looked up from germline, CDR1 is SGHNT and CDR2 is YYREEE (reference sequence). The CDR3 runs 16 residues. The CDR3 DNA follows: TGTGCCAGCAGCCAAGATGGCCTAGCGGGAGGGAATGAGCAGTTCTTC. Its translation: CASSQDGLAGGNEQFF.

This chain uses TRBV5-6 with TRBJ2-1, with D perhaps given as TRBD1 or TRBD2 (5 bases each). Trimming shortened V by 4 bases and J by 3 bases, and 8 bases separated the two germline ends. CDR1 is SGHDT and CDR2 is YYEEEE in the germline V gene. The CDR3 spans 13 residues. The CDR3 loop reads CASSGTFYNEQFF. In DNA form, the CDR3 reads TGTGCCAGCAGCGGGACCTTCTACAATGAGCAGTTCTTC.

The rearrangement joins TRBV6-4 to TRBJ2-1, with D unclear. Germline CDR1 reads MRHNA; CDR2 reads SNTAGT. This CDR3 comprises 14 residues. Trimming shortened V by 3 bases and J by 6 bases, and 12 bases separated the two germline ends. The CDR3 DNA reads TGTGCCAGCAGTGAAAATGAGAGCCCCAATGAGCAGTTCTTC. It yields the protein CASSENESPNEQFF.

This chain joins TRBV27 and TRBJ2-1; TRBD2 matches at 7 bases. Germline V CDR1 and CDR2: MNHEY, SMNVEV (reference sequence). Unmatched junction bases numbered 6, after V lost 6 bases and J lost 4 bases. The CDR3 totals 14 residues. In nucleotides, the CDR3 is TGTGCCAGCAGCTTGCTGGGGGGGTACAATGAGCAGTTCTTC. Translation: CASSLLGGYNEQFF.

At least ten counts were recorded for this clone. Given a much more abundant clone one base away, this may be a read error. In DNA form, the CDR3 reads TGTGCCAGCAGCTTAGGGGTAGCGCACACAGATACGCAGTGTTTT. Amino acid sequence: CASSLGVAHTDTQCF. The chain carries TRBV7-9 and TRBJ2-3; maybe TRBD2 (5 bases). CDR3 size: 15 residues. Germline CDR1 SEHNR, CDR2 FQNEAQ (reference sequence).

This clone has a handful of counts. The chain's CDR3 is CASSLLSSPPGPQHF. The CDR3 DNA is TGTGCCAGCAGTTTGCTTAGCAGTCCACCTGGGCCCCAGCATTTT. V usage is TRBV28 and J usage is TRBJ1-5; D is ambiguous. The CDR3 is 15 residues long. CDR1 is MDHEN, CDR2 SYDVKM, per germline. V was shortened by 3 bases and J by 9 bases, with 18 bases between the two germline ends.

The chain joins TRBV5-8 to TRBJ1-2; tentatively, D is TRBD1 (6 bases). CDR1 is SGHTS and CDR2 is YDEGEE in the germline V gene. With 3 bases removed from V and 1 base from J, the gap between germline ends came to 10 bases. CDR3 length equals 14 residues. The CDR3 loop is CASSSRRGNYGYTF. DNA for the CDR3: TGTGCCAGCAGCTCGCGCAGGGGTAACTATGGCTACACCTTC.